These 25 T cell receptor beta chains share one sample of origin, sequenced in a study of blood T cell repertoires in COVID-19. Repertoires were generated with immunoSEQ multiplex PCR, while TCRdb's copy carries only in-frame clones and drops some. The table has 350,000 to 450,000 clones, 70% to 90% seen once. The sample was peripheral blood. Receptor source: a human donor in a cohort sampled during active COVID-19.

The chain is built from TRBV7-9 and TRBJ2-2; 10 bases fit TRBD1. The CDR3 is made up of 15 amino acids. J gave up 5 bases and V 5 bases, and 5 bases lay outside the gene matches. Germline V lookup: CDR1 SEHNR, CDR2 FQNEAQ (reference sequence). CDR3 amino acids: CASSPGTGVTGELFF. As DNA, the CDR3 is TGTGCCAGCAGCCCCGGGACAGGGGTTACCGGGGAGCTGTTTTTT.

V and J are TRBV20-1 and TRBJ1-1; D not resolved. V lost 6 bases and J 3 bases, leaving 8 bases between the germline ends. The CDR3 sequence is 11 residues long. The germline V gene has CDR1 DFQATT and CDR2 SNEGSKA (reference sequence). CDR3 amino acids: CSATFDTEAFF. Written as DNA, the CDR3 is TGCAGTGCAACATTTGACACTGAAGCTTTCTTT.

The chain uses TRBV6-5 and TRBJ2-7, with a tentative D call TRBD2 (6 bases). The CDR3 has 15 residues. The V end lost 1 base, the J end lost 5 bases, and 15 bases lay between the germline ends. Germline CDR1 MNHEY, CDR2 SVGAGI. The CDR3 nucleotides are TGTGCCAGCAGTTACTACGGGGGTCGTTTCCACGAGCAGTACTTC. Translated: CASSYYGGRFHEQYF.

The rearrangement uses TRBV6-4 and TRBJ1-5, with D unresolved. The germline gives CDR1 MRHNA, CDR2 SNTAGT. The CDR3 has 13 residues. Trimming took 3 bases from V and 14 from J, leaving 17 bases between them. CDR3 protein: CASSEEGHGRKHF. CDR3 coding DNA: TGTGCCAGCAGTGAGGAGGGCCACGGGCGAAAGCATTTT.

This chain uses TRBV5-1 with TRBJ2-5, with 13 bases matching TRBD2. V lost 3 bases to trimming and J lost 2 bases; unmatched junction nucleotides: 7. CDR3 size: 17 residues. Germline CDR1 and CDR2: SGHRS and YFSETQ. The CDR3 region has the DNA TGCGCCAGCAGCTCCGGACTAGCGGGAGTAGGGCAAGAGACCCAGTACTTC. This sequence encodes CASSSGLAGVGQETQYF.

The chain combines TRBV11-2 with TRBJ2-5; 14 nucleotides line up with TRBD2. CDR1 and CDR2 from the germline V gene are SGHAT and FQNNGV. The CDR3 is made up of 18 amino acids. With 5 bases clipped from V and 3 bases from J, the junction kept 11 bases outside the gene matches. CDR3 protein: CASSRRLPTSGREETQYF. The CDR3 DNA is TGTGCCAGCAGCCGTAGACTTCCGACTAGCGGGAGGGAAGAGACCCAGTACTTC.

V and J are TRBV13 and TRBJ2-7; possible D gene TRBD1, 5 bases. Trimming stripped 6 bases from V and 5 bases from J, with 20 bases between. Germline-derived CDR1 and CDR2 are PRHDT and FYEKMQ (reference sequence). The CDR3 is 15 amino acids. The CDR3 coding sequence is TGTGCCAGCAGTCTGTCCGTTTCAGGGCACCACGAGCAGTACTTC. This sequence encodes CASSLSVSGHHEQYF.

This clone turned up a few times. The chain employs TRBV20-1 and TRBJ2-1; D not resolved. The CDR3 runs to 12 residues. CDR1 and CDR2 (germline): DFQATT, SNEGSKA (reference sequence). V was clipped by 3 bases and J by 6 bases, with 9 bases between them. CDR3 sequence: CSASKLLNEQFF. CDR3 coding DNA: TGCAGTGCTAGTAAACTACTCAATGAGCAGTTCTTC.

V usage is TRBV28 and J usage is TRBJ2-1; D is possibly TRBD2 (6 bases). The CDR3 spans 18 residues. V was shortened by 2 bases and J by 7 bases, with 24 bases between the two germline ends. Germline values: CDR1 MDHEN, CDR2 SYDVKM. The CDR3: CASSLVSLEGLGVNEQFF. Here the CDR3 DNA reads TGTGCCAGCAGTTTAGTCTCCTTGGAGGGCCTAGGTGTGAATGAGCAGTTCTTC.

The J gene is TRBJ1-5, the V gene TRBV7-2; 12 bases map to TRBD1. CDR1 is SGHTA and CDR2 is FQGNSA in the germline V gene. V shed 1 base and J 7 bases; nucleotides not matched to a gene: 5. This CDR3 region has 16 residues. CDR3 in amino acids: CASSLVGQGAGQPQHF. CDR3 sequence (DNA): TGTGCCAGCAGCTTAGTGGGACAGGGGGCAGGGCAGCCCCAGCATTTT.

Written as DNA, the CDR3 is TGTGCCAGCAGCCATAGCATAGCGGACGGGGAGCTGTTTTTT. Amino acid sequence: CASSHSIADGELFF. V is TRBV3-1 (or the pseudogene TRBV3-2) and J is TRBJ2-2, with a weak D call TRBD2 (6 bases). Per the germline V gene, CDR1 is LGHDT and CDR2 is YNNKEL (reference sequence). Trimming stripped 3 bases from V and 7 bases from J, with 12 bases between. The length of the CDR3 is 14 residues.

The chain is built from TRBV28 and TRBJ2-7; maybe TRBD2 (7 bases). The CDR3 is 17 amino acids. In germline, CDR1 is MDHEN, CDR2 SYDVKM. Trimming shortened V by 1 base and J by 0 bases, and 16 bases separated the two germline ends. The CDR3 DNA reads TGTGCCAGCAGTTTATCTTTGGGGGGCGGGAGCTCCTACGAGCAGTACTTC. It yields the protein CASSLSLGGGSSYEQYF.

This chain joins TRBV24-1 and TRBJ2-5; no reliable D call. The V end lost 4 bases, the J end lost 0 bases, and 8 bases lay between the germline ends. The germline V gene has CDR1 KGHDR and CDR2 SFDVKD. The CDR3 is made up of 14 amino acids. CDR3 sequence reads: CATSDRQYQETQYF. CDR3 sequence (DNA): TGTGCCACCAGTGACCGCCAGTACCAAGAGACCCAGTACTTC.

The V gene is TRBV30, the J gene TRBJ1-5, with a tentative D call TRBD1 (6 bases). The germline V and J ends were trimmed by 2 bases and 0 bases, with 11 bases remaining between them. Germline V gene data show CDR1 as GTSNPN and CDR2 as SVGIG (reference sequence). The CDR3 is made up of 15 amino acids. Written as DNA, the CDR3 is TGTGCCTGGAGTTCGGACAGCTATAGCAATCAGCCCCAGCATTTT. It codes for CAWSSDSYSNQPQHF.

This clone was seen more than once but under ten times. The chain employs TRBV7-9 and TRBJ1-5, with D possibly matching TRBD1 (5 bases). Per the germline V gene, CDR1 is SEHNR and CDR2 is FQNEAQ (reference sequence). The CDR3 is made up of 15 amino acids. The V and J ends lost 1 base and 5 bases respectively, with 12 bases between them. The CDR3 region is CASSLGQGGYQPQHF. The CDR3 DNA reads TGTGCCAGCAGCTTAGGCCAGGGAGGGTATCAGCCCCAGCATTTT.

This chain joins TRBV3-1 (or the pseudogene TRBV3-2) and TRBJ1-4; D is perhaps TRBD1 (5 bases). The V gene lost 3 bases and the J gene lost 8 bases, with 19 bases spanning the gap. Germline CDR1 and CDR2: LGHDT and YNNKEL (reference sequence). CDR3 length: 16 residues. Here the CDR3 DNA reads TGTGCCAGCAGCCATGTGGGCAAGGGGTTTGGAGAAAAACTGTTTTTT. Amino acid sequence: CASSHVGKGFGEKLFF.

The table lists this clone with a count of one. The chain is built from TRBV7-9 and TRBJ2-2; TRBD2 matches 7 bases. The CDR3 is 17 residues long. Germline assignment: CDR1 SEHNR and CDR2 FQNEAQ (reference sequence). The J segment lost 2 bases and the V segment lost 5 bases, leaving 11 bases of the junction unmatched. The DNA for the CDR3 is TGTGCCAGCAGCCCGCCCAGCGGGGCAGCAAACACCGGGGAGCTGTTTTTT. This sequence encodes CASSPPSGAANTGELFF.

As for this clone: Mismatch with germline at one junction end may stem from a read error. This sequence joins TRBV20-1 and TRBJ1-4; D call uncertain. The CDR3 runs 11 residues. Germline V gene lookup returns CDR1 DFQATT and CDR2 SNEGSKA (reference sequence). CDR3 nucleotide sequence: TGCAGTGCTAAGTTATCGGGGATTCTGAATTTT. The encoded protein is CSAKLSGILNF.

The CDR3 loop reads CASSLGLLGKREGRADRFEQFF. The CDR3 nucleotides are TGTGCCAGCAGCTTAGGGCTTCTTGGGAAGCGGGAGGGCCGTGCGGATCGATTTGAGCAGTTCTTC. The V and J genes are TRBV7-8 and TRBJ2-1; 10 nucleotides agree with TRBD2. CDR3 length: 22 residues. With V trimmed by 1 base and J by 9 bases, 27 bases remained unmatched. The germline gives CDR1 SGHVS, CDR2 FQNEAQ.

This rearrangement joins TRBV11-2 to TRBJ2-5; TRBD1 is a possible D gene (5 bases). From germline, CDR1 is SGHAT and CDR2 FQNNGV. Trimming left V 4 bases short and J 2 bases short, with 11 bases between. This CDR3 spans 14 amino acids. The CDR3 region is CASSYRQPQETQYF. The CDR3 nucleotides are TGTGCCAGCAGCTACCGACAGCCTCAAGAGACCCAGTACTTC.

CDR3 region: CASSQEEGTTGAGYTF. The CDR3 region has the DNA TGCGCCAGCAGCCAAGAAGAGGGGACAACCGGGGCCGGCTACACCTTC. The chain recombines TRBV4-1 with TRBJ1-2; weak D call: TRBD1 (6 bases). This CDR3 contains 16 residues. Between the trimmed V and J ends, which lost 0 bases and 8 bases, there was a span of 19 bases. Germline loops: CDR1 MGHRA, CDR2 YSYEKL.

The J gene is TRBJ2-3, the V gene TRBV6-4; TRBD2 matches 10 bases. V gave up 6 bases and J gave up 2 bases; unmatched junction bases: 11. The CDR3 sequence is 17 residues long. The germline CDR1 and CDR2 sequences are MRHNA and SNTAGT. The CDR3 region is CASSPEGSGGSTDTQYF. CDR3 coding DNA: TGTGCCAGCAGCCCAGAGGGTAGCGGGGGGTCCACAGATACGCAGTATTTT.

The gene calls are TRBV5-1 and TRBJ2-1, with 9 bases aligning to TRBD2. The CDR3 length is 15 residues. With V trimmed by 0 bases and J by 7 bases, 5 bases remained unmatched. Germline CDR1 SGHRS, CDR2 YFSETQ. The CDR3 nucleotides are TGCGCCAGCAGCTTGGAGGGACTAGCTGTGAATGAGCAGTTCTTC. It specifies CASSLEGLAVNEQFF.

DNA for the CDR3: TGCGCCAGCAGTCAACTACCCGAAGGGGAAACTGAAGCTTTCTTT. Translated: CASSQLPEGETEAFF. V and J are TRBV23-1 and TRBJ1-1; maybe TRBD1 (5 bases). TRBV23-1 is filed as an ORF, its function uncertain. CDR3 length: 15 residues. Trimming removed 2 bases from V and 5 bases from J, with 15 bases in between.

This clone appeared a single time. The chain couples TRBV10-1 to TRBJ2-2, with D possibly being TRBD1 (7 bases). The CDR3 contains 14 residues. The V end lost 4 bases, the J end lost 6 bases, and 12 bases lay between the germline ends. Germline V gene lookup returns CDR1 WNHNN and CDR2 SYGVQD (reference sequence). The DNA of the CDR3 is TGCGCCAGCAGTGGGACCAGGGGGGCCGGGGAGCTGTTTTTT. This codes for CASSGTRGAGELFF.